This T cell receptor (beta chain) is drawn from a study of glioma-infiltrating T cells after dendritic cell vaccination. About the research overall: Patients had newly diagnosed or recurrent glioblastoma and received dendritic cell vaccines. Dendritic cells derived from monocytes and pulsed with autologous tumor lysate formed the vaccine. Three intradermal dendritic cell vaccine injections were given every two weeks.

About this clone itself: Other nucleotide sequences in the sample specify the same CDR3.

V lost 6 bases, J lost 5 bases, and 7 bases stayed unmatched. Germline V gene lookup returns CDR1 KGHSH and CDR2 LQKENI. This CDR3 is built from 14 residues. Repertoires were generated with immunoSEQ multiplex PCR, while TCRdb's copy carries only in-frame clones and drops some. The sample carries about 82,000 clones, approximately 90% recorded once. The gene calls are TRBV18 and TRBJ1-1; 9 bases fit TRBD1. Material: blood, obtained before dendritic cell vaccination. This clonotype was sampled from a human donor with glioblastoma. The CDR3 nucleotides are TGTGCCAGCTCCCCGGGGACAGGGAGAACTGAAGCTTTCTTT. It yields the protein CASSPGTGRTEAFF.